The 16 T cell receptor beta chains below all came from one sample that was sequenced in a study of T cell responses to AZD1222 COVID-19 vaccine. Profiled with immunoSEQ multiplex PCR; TCRdb holds only in-frame clones, not every one. Among 90,000 to 95,000 clones listed, around 90% were seen once. The sequences come from peripheral blood, collected on day 0 of AZD1222 vaccination. These receptors all stem from an adult in good health.

The chain is built from TRBV28 and TRBJ2-1; either TRBD1 or TRBD2 may fit D (5 bases each). Germline V CDR1 and CDR2: MDHEN, SYDVKM. V dropped 6 bases and J dropped 2 bases, with 14 bases sitting between them. This CDR3 region has 15 residues. For the CDR3, the DNA is TGTGCCAGCAGCGCCCCGGGGACGACCTACAATGAGCAGTTCTTC. Amino acid sequence: CASSAPGTTYNEQFF.

The V gene is TRBV2, the J gene TRBJ1-2; D not resolved. The V gene's germline CDR1 is SNHLY and CDR2 FYNNEI. This CDR3 contains 13 residues. The ends were cut back, 3 bases at V and 9 bases at J, with 14 bases in the middle. CDR3 sequence: CASSESPLVSYTF. The CDR3 DNA is TGTGCCAGCAGTGAGAGCCCTCTGGTTAGCTACACCTTC.

V and J are TRBV18 and TRBJ1-4; D may be TRBD1 (5 bases). V was clipped by 2 bases and J by 7 bases, with 11 bases between them. CDR1 and CDR2 from the germline V gene are KGHSH and LQKENI. The CDR3 sequence is 14 residues long. This CDR3 reads CASSPGGGREKLFF. The CDR3 DNA reads as TGTGCCAGCTCACCAGGTGGGGGTCGTGAAAAACTGTTTTTT.

The V call is TRBV6-1, the J call TRBJ1-3; the D gene is possibly TRBD1 (5 bases). Trimming stripped 2 bases from V and 5 bases from J, with 10 bases between. The CDR3 is made up of 14 amino acids. CDR1 and CDR2 from the germline V gene are MNHNS and SASEGT. CDR3 region: CASSESQGRNTIYF. The CDR3 DNA sequence: TGTGCCAGCAGTGAAAGCCAGGGTCGAAACACCATATATTTT.

This chain connects TRBV10-3 to TRBJ1-3; D gene ambiguous. CDR1 ENHRY and CDR2 SYGVKD come from the germline V gene. Trimming pared 5 bases from V and 0 bases from J, leaving 17 bases between. This CDR3 spans 17 amino acids. This CDR3 reads CAISSGVTPYSGNTIYF. In nucleotides, the CDR3 is TGTGCCATCAGTTCTGGGGTGACTCCCTACTCTGGAAACACCATATATTTT.

This clone is a singleton in its sample. The V call is TRBV11-2, the J call TRBJ2-2; D is ambiguous. This CDR3 comprises 14 residues. The germline V gene encodes CDR1 SGHAT and CDR2 FQNNGV. Trimming left V 3 bases short and J 6 bases short, with 11 bases between. CDR3 in amino acids: CASSFDFVAGELFF. The DNA for the CDR3 is TGTGCCAGCAGCTTCGACTTCGTCGCCGGGGAGCTGTTTTTT.

V is TRBV5-5 and J is TRBJ1-3, with D hard to call. The CDR3 contains 15 residues. CDR1 SGHKS and CDR2 YYEKEE come from the germline V gene (reference sequence). Deletions cut 0 bases from V and 1 base from J, with 8 bases between. CDR3 in amino acids: CASSLVGRSGNTIYF. In nucleotides, the CDR3 is TGTGCCAGCAGCTTGGTGGGGAGGTCTGGAAACACCATATATTTT.

The V call is TRBV12-3 or TRBV12-4, the J call TRBJ1-1, with D perhaps matching TRBD1 (5 bases). Trimming took off 2 bases at V and 5 bases at J, with 9 bases between the two ends. CDR3 size: 13 residues. Here the CDR3 DNA reads TGTGCCAGCAGTTTAATTGGGGGTACTGAAGCTTTCTTT. Encoded protein: CASSLIGGTEAFF.

This sequence joins TRBV7-9 and TRBJ1-6; a possible D gene is TRBD1 (6 bases). This CDR3 contains 16 residues. Trimming left V 5 bases short and J 4 bases short, with 15 bases between. Germline V gives CDR1 SEHNR, CDR2 FQNEAQ (reference sequence). Written as DNA, the CDR3 is TGTGCCAGCAGCCGACAGGCCCTAAGATATAATTCACCCCTCCACTTT. Amino acids: CASSRQALRYNSPLHF.

CDR3 loop: CASSLQRNTGELFF. The CDR3 DNA follows: TGTGCCAGCTCACTACAGCGGAACACCGGGGAGCTGTTTTTT. V usage is TRBV18 and J usage is TRBJ2-2; no reliable D call. V was pared by 4 bases and J by 1 base, with 7 bases between. Germline V CDR1 and CDR2: KGHSH, LQKENI. The CDR3 runs to 14 residues.

The rearrangement uses TRBV27 and TRBJ1-2, with D perhaps TRBD1 (5 bases). V lost 3 bases to trimming and J lost 4 bases, with 15 bases between them. The V gene's germline CDR1 is MNHEY and CDR2 SMNVEV (reference sequence). The CDR3 sequence is 15 residues long. Here the CDR3 DNA reads TGTGCCAGCAGTTTGTTGGGGGGGAATTCCTATGGCTACACCTTC. Translating it yields CASSLLGGNSYGYTF.

This clone was counted a single time. The V and J genes are TRBV11-2 and TRBJ1-6; no clear D gene. Trimming removed 0 bases from V and 0 bases from J, with 12 bases in between. Germline CDR1 reads SGHAT; CDR2 reads FQNNGV. CDR3 length: 18 amino acids. The CDR3 protein is CASSLDAFAASYNSPLHF. CDR3 sequence (DNA): TGTGCCAGCAGCTTAGACGCATTTGCCGCCTCCTATAATTCACCCCTCCACTTT.

This rearrangement joins TRBV4-3 to TRBJ2-5; TRBD2 agrees at 8 bases. CDR3 size: 16 residues. CDR1 is LGHNA and CDR2 is YSLEER in the germline V gene. Unmatched junction bases numbered 8, after V lost 3 bases and J lost 2 bases. CDR3 protein: CASSQIGGGTQETQYF. The DNA for the CDR3 is TGCGCCAGCAGCCAGATAGGCGGGGGGACTCAAGAGACCCAGTACTTC.

CDR3 loop: CASCRGAGAQHF. CDR3 bases: TGTGCCAGCTGCAGGGGAGCCGGAGCCCAGCATTTT. This chain joins TRBV13 and TRBJ1-5; perhaps TRBD1 as D (6 bases). CDR3 length: 12 residues. Germline V gene lookup returns CDR1 PRHDT and CDR2 FYEKMQ (reference sequence). V lost 8 bases and J 11 bases, leaving 16 bases between the germline ends.

The rearrangement joins TRBV18 to TRBJ1-5; 10 positions match TRBD1. The CDR3 runs 13 residues. After removal of 8 bases from V and 5 bases from J, the junction contained 3 bases not matched to a gene. Germline-derived CDR1 and CDR2 are KGHSH and LQKENI. The CDR3 sequence is CASTTGGDQPQHF. As DNA, the CDR3 is TGTGCCAGCACGACAGGGGGCGATCAGCCCCAGCATTTT.

This clone was recorded once. The chain employs TRBV27 and TRBJ2-1, with 8 bases matching TRBD1. The germline gives CDR1 MNHEY, CDR2 SMNVEV (reference sequence). The V and J ends lost 4 bases and 1 base, in that order; junction bases with no gene match: 3. CDR3 length: 15 amino acids. CDR3 region: CASSSNRGSYNEQFF. The CDR3 nucleotides read TGTGCCAGCAGTTCGAACAGGGGGTCCTACAATGAGCAGTTCTTC.